This T cell receptor beta chain stems from a study of tumor T cells in aggressive B-cell lymphoma. The CDR3 runs 14 residues. CDR1 WSHSY and CDR2 SAAADI come from the germline V gene. Trimming at V came to 8 bases and at J to 13 bases, leaving 14 bases not matched to a gene. Sequencing used immunoSEQ multiplex PCR; TCRdb keeps in-frame clones, though not all of them. Among around 2,000 clones, roughly 90% were seen once, and the ten largest hold around a tenth. Sequences were obtained from tumor tissue. The TCR comes from an adult with diffuse large B cell lymphoma. The rearrangement uses TRBV10-2 and TRBJ2-7; 13 bases match TRBD2. CDR3 bases: TGCGCCAGCGGGGAAGGGACTAGCGGGACTTTTATATACTTC. Encoded protein: CASGEGTSGTFIYF.